This T cell receptor (beta chain) derives from a study of human T cells and chemical hapten exposure. TCRdb called the RACE reads again in MiXCR, with one record for every CDR3 protein. Among roughly 72,000 distinct CDR3 sequences listed, over 9% were seen once. This clonotype was counted between two and nine times. Time point reported: patch test 1, 2 weeks after DPC sensitization. Documented treatment: therapeutic diphenylcyclopropenone sensitization with weekly scalp DPC. V lost 3 bases and J 9 bases, leaving 21 bases between the germline ends. This CDR3 is 14 amino acids long. Germline V gene sequence: CDR1 DFQATT, CDR2 SNEGSKA (reference sequence).

V gene TRBV20-1 combines with J gene TRBJ2-7, with a tentative D call TRBD2 (7 bases). Sequencing was performed on whole blood, taken in connection with sensitization to the hapten diphenylcyclopropenone (DPC). This TCR was sampled from a woman aged 45-59 years with alopecia areata. Some clones in this sample may be carry-over from other donors' samples. The CDR3 sequence: CSASSSWTRGGQYF. CDR3 sequence (DNA): TGCAGTGCTAGTAGTTCATGGACTAGAGGGGGGCAGTACTTC.